This TCR beta chain comes out of a study of CD8+ T cells in alopecia areata. Sequencing used cDNA as its template, made by extracting RNA and reverse transcribing it. Only in-frame clones appear in the TCRdb table, and some are missing; sequencing was by immunoSEQ multiplex PCR. The data show more than 85,000 clones, roughly two thirds seen once. The treatment denotes: oral pan-JAK inhibitor, 5-10 mg twice daily. The sequencing here drew on CD8+ T cells sorted from blood, taken at week 4, from a patient treated with tofacitinib. This TCR was recovered from a human donor with alopecia areata.

This CDR3 is CATYRKSSYEQYF. For the CDR3, the DNA is TGTGCCACCTACAGGAAATCAAGCTACGAGCAGTACTTC. The V gene is TRBV13, the J gene TRBJ2-7, with D tentatively TRBD1 (5 bases). The V gene lost 10 bases and the J gene lost 3 bases, with 16 bases spanning the gap. The CDR3 has 13 amino acids. Germline CDR1 reads PRHDT; CDR2 reads FYEKMQ (reference sequence).